These T cell receptor beta chains were read from a single sample in a study of CD8+ T cells in alopecia areata. TCRdb's copy holds only in-frame clones and misses some; the assay was immunoSEQ multiplex PCR. The data hold tens of thousands of clones, with around 90% observed a single time. The material was CD8+ T cells sorted from blood, obtained at week 24, from a patient treated with tofacitinib. The receptors originated from a human donor with alopecia areata. Each CDR3 is given with its conserved first and last residue. Each record gives: clone size, V gene, CDR3 length, J gene, D gene, CDR3 protein, CDR3 DNA. D genes are given only for firm matches. Rows give clone size only sometimes, using once, few, many, or a class for an expanded clone.

abundance: few
v_gene: TRBV7-2
len: 12
j_gene: TRBJ2-7
d_gene: .
CDR3aa: CASSLAPDEQYF
CDR3nt: TGTGCCAGCAGCTTAGCCCCCGACGAGCAGTACTTC

abundance: .
v_gene: TRBV29-1
len: 13
j_gene: TRBJ2-7
d_gene: TRBD1
CDR3aa: CSVQQGAPYEQYF
CDR3nt: TGCAGCGTTCAACAGGGGGCTCCCTACGAGCAGTACTTC

abundance: .
v_gene: TRBV6-6
len: 13
j_gene: TRBJ1-5
d_gene: .
CDR3aa: CASSWGPNQPQHF
CDR3nt: TGTGCCAGCAGTTGGGGACCAAATCAGCCCCAGCATTTT

abundance: .
v_gene: TRBV27
len: 16
j_gene: TRBJ2-7
d_gene: .
CDR3aa: CASSFTGRGPTYEQYF
CDR3nt: TGTGCCAGCAGTTTTACAGGGCGAGGGCCCACCTACGAGCAGTACTTC

abundance: .
v_gene: TRBV19
len: 13
j_gene: TRBJ2-3
d_gene: .
CDR3aa: CASSPLEADTQYF
CDR3nt: TGTGCCAGTAGTCCCCTAGAAGCAGATACGCAGTATTTT

abundance: once
v_gene: TRBV5-4
len: 14
j_gene: TRBJ2-7
d_gene: .
CDR3aa: CASRTQGSSYEQYF
CDR3nt: TGTGCCAGCAGGACACAGGGAAGCTCCTACGAGCAGTACTTC

abundance: .
v_gene: TRBV28
len: 11
j_gene: TRBJ2-1
d_gene: .
CDR3aa: CASSFADEQFF
CDR3nt: TGTGCCAGCAGTTTCGCTGATGAGCAGTTCTTC

abundance: .
v_gene: TRBV7-9
len: 16
j_gene: TRBJ2-7
d_gene: TRBD2
CDR3aa: CASSDTGTTPSYEQYF
CDR3nt: TGTGCCAGCAGCGACACCGGGACTACCCCCTCCTACGAGCAGTACTTC

abundance: .
v_gene: TRBV10-3
len: 13
j_gene: TRBJ2-2
d_gene: .
CDR3aa: CAIQPGDTGELFF
CDR3nt: TGTGCCATCCAGCCAGGGGACACCGGGGAGCTGTTTTTT

abundance: .
v_gene: TRBV27
len: 14
j_gene: TRBJ2-1
d_gene: TRBD1
CDR3aa: CASSSETGDREQFF
CDR3nt: TGTGCCAGCAGTTCCGAGACAGGGGATCGTGAGCAGTTCTTC

abundance: .
v_gene: TRBV27
len: 12
j_gene: TRBJ2-7
d_gene: .
CDR3aa: CASSLLGGEQYF
CDR3nt: TGTGCCAGCAGTCTCCTAGGAGGCGAGCAGTACTTC

abundance: .
v_gene: TRBV4-1
len: 15
j_gene: TRBJ2-3
d_gene: TRBD1
CDR3aa: CASSQTGGEADTQYF
CDR3nt: TGCGCCAGCAGCCAAACAGGGGGCGAGGCAGATACGCAGTATTTT

abundance: once
v_gene: TRBV5-8
len: 16
j_gene: TRBJ2-7
d_gene: .
CDR3aa: CASSLVTAQNSYEQYF
CDR3nt: TGTGCCAGCAGCTTGGTTACAGCTCAAAATTCCTACGAGCAGTACTTC

abundance: few
v_gene: TRBV10-3
len: 16
j_gene: TRBJ2-5
d_gene: TRBD2
CDR3aa: CAISEASGLAVGTQYF
CDR3nt: TGTGCCATCAGTGAGGCATCCGGACTAGCGGTAGGGACCCAGTACTTC

abundance: .
v_gene: TRBV7-9
len: 16
j_gene: TRBJ1-1
d_gene: .
CDR3aa: CASSLLLQGRDTEAFF
CDR3nt: TGTGCCAGCAGCTTACTTCTGCAGGGGAGGGACACTGAAGCTTTCTTT

abundance: .
v_gene: TRBV30
len: 13
j_gene: TRBJ2-7
d_gene: .
CDR3aa: CAGRETKAGEQYF
CDR3nt: TGTGCCGGCCGGGAGACCAAAGCGGGCGAGCAGTACTTC

abundance: once
v_gene: TRBV6-1
len: 15
j_gene: TRBJ1-2
d_gene: TRBD1
CDR3aa: CASSEVVDRGYGYTF
CDR3nt: TGTGCCAGCAGTGAAGTAGTGGACAGGGGCTATGGCTACACCTTC

abundance: .
v_gene: TRBV5-8
len: 14
j_gene: TRBJ1-5
d_gene: .
CDR3aa: CASSPLSRNQPQHF
CDR3nt: TGTGCCAGCAGCCCGCTGTCCAGGAATCAGCCCCAGCATTTT

abundance: .
v_gene: TRBV5-5
len: 14
j_gene: TRBJ2-7
d_gene: TRBD2
CDR3aa: CASTAGVSSYEQYF
CDR3nt: TGTGCCAGCACGGCGGGGGTCAGCTCCTACGAGCAGTACTTC

abundance: .
v_gene: TRBV6-5
len: 16
j_gene: TRBJ2-7
d_gene: TRBD2
CDR3aa: CASSYFNGLAGYEQYF
CDR3nt: TGTGCCAGCAGTTACTTTAACGGGCTAGCGGGGTACGAGCAGTACTTC

abundance: .
v_gene: TRBV7-2
len: 13
j_gene: TRBJ2-1
d_gene: .
CDR3aa: CASSLGGHLEQFF
CDR3nt: TGTGCCAGCAGCTTAGGGGGACACCTGGAGCAGTTCTTC

abundance: .
v_gene: TRBV27
len: 16
j_gene: TRBJ2-7
d_gene: .
CDR3aa: CASSFSDSRLSYEQYF
CDR3nt: TGTGCCAGCAGTTTTAGTGACAGCCGTCTTTCCTACGAGCAGTACTTC

abundance: .
v_gene: TRBV27
len: 15
j_gene: TRBJ2-5
d_gene: .
CDR3aa: CASGNRTLYQETQYF
CDR3nt: TGTGCCAGCGGTAACAGGACATTGTACCAAGAGACCCAGTACTTC

abundance: .
v_gene: TRBV7-3
len: 13
j_gene: TRBJ2-1
d_gene: .
CDR3aa: CASSSLGGGEQFF
CDR3nt: TGTGCCAGCAGCTCCCTCGGGGGCGGTGAGCAGTTCTTC

abundance: .
v_gene: TRBV6-4
len: 16
j_gene: TRBJ2-3
d_gene: TRBD2
CDR3aa: CASSDLAGGSTDTQYF
CDR3nt: TGTGCCAGCAGTGACTTAGCGGGGGGGAGCACAGATACGCAGTATTTT

abundance: .
v_gene: TRBV29-1
len: 13
j_gene: TRBJ2-2
d_gene: .
CDR3aa: CSVEPSDTGELFF
CDR3nt: TGCAGCGTTGAGCCCAGCGACACCGGGGAGCTGTTTTTT

abundance: .
v_gene: TRBV7-9
len: 12
j_gene: TRBJ1-4
d_gene: .
CDR3aa: CASSLYPGILFF
CDR3nt: TGTGCCAGCAGCTTATACCCCGGTATTCTGTTTTTT

abundance: .
v_gene: TRBV9
len: 14
j_gene: TRBJ1-2
d_gene: TRBD1
CDR3aa: CASSARQGKEGYTF
CDR3nt: TGTGCCAGCAGCGCAAGACAGGGGAAGGAGGGCTACACCTTC

abundance: .
v_gene: TRBV10-3
len: 14
j_gene: TRBJ2-3
d_gene: .
CDR3aa: CATRETPGPGTQYF
CDR3nt: TGTGCCACACGGGAGACTCCCGGGCCGGGTACGCAGTATTTT

abundance: .
v_gene: TRBV28
len: 14
j_gene: TRBJ2-5
d_gene: .
CDR3aa: CASSFLRSAETQYF
CDR3nt: TGTGCCAGCAGTTTTTTACGCAGTGCGGAGACCCAGTACTTC

abundance: .
v_gene: TRBV29-1
len: 15
j_gene: TRBJ2-7
d_gene: TRBD1
CDR3aa: CSVEGGQGTAYEQYF
CDR3nt: TGCAGCGTTGAAGGAGGACAGGGGACAGCCTACGAGCAGTACTTC

abundance: .
v_gene: TRBV7-9
len: 13
j_gene: TRBJ2-5
d_gene: .
CDR3aa: CASSLPLKETQYF
CDR3nt: TGTGCCAGCAGCTTACCCCTAAAAGAGACCCAGTACTTC

abundance: .
v_gene: TRBV19
len: 13
j_gene: TRBJ2-7
d_gene: .
CDR3aa: CATAAGHSYEQYF
CDR3nt: TGTGCCACCGCCGCCGGACACTCCTACGAGCAGTACTTC

abundance: .
v_gene: TRBV21-1
len: 14
j_gene: TRBJ2-7
d_gene: .
CDR3aa: CASLTGHRFYEQYF
CDR3nt: TGTGCCAGCCTTACAGGACACCGATTTTACGAGCAGTACTTC

abundance: .
v_gene: TRBV30
len: 18
j_gene: TRBJ2-1
d_gene: TRBD2
CDR3aa: CAWRNSGGPLVSYNEQFF
CDR3nt: TGTGCCTGGAGAAATTCGGGGGGGCCGCTCGTCTCCTACAATGAGCAGTTCTTC

abundance: .
v_gene: TRBV13
len: 14
j_gene: TRBJ2-3
d_gene: .
CDR3aa: CASRRRLSTDTQYF
CDR3nt: TGTGCCAGCAGAAGGAGATTGAGCACAGATACGCAGTATTTT

abundance: .
v_gene: TRBV27
len: 19
j_gene: TRBJ2-4
d_gene: .
CDR3aa: CASSLPPDSLRRDKNIQYF
CDR3nt: TGTGCCAGCAGTTTACCTCCGGACAGTTTGAGGCGGGACAAAAACATTCAGTACTTC

abundance: .
v_gene: TRBV7-2
len: 21
j_gene: TRBJ2-1
d_gene: TRBD2
CDR3aa: CASSLAGIGAGASSSYNEQFF
CDR3nt: TGTGCCAGCAGCTTAGCGGGGATCGGAGCGGGGGCCTCTAGCTCCTACAATGAGCAGTTCTTC

abundance: .
v_gene: TRBV7-9
len: 16
j_gene: TRBJ2-7
d_gene: .
CDR3aa: CASSLGGLRLSYEQYF
CDR3nt: TGTGCCAGCAGCTTAGGGGGACTTCGCCTCTCCTACGAGCAGTACTTC

abundance: .
v_gene: TRBV6-5
len: 14
j_gene: TRBJ2-1
d_gene: .
CDR3aa: CASSYRLAYNEQFF
CDR3nt: TGTGCCAGCAGTTACCGCCTAGCCTACAATGAGCAGTTCTTC

abundance: .
v_gene: TRBV7-8
len: 12
j_gene: TRBJ2-7
d_gene: .
CDR3aa: CASGQSNYEQYF
CDR3nt: TGTGCCAGCGGGCAGTCAAATTACGAGCAGTACTTC

abundance: large
v_gene: TRBV28
len: 15
j_gene: TRBJ1-3
d_gene: .
CDR3aa: CASSFHRGGGNTIYF
CDR3nt: TGTGCCAGCAGTTTTCATCGGGGCGGGGGAAACACCATATATTTT

abundance: .
v_gene: TRBV28
len: 15
j_gene: TRBJ2-5
d_gene: .
CDR3aa: CASSFNRERQETQYF
CDR3nt: TGTGCCAGCAGTTTTAACAGGGAGCGGCAAGAGACCCAGTACTTC

abundance: .
v_gene: TRBV4-1
len: 14
j_gene: TRBJ2-7
d_gene: .
CDR3aa: CASSQEQGTYEQYF
CDR3nt: TGCGCCAGCAGCCAAGAACAGGGAACCTACGAGCAGTACTTC

abundance: once
v_gene: TRBV27
len: 14
j_gene: TRBJ2-5
d_gene: .
CDR3aa: CASGINGGLETQYF
CDR3nt: TGTGCCAGCGGGATAAACGGGGGCCTGGAGACCCAGTACTTC

abundance: .
v_gene: TRBV4-1
len: 15
j_gene: TRBJ2-7
d_gene: .
CDR3aa: CASSLPQGPTYEQYF
CDR3nt: TGCGCCAGCAGCCTACCCCAGGGGCCAACCTACGAGCAGTACTTC

abundance: few
v_gene: TRBV4-3
len: 16
j_gene: TRBJ2-7
d_gene: .
CDR3aa: CASSQDGVGTTHEQYF
CDR3nt: TGCGCCAGCAGCCAAGATGGGGTTGGGACGACCCACGAGCAGTACTTC

abundance: .
v_gene: TRBV30
len: 11
j_gene: TRBJ2-7
d_gene: TRBD1
CDR3aa: CAWETGLEQYF
CDR3nt: TGTGCCTGGGAGACAGGGCTTGAGCAGTACTTC

abundance: few
v_gene: TRBV27
len: 16
j_gene: TRBJ2-1
d_gene: .
CDR3aa: CASSTNSDYAYNEQFF
CDR3nt: TGTGCCAGCAGTACGAACTCGGACTATGCCTACAATGAGCAGTTCTTC

abundance: .
v_gene: TRBV29-1
len: 11
j_gene: TRBJ2-7
d_gene: .
CDR3aa: CSVSEAYEQYF
CDR3nt: TGCAGCGTTTCGGAGGCCTACGAGCAGTACTTC

abundance: .
v_gene: TRBV6-5
len: 11
j_gene: TRBJ1-1
d_gene: TRBD1
CDR3aa: CASGTGTEAFF
CDR3nt: TGTGCCAGCGGGACAGGGACTGAAGCTTTCTTT

abundance: once
v_gene: TRBV2
len: 16
j_gene: TRBJ2-5
d_gene: TRBD2
CDR3aa: CASSEAAGGPKETQYF
CDR3nt: TGTGCCAGCAGTGAGGCGGCGGGGGGGCCGAAAGAGACCCAGTACTTC

abundance: .
v_gene: TRBV7-6
len: 14
j_gene: TRBJ2-3
d_gene: TRBD2
CDR3aa: CASSFGGGTDTQYF
CDR3nt: TGTGCCAGCAGCTTTGGGGGGGGCACAGATACGCAGTATTTT

abundance: once
v_gene: TRBV28
len: 20
j_gene: TRBJ2-1
d_gene: TRBD2
CDR3aa: CASSFIPRLAGAGSYNEQFF
CDR3nt: TGTGCCAGCAGTTTTATACCCCGACTAGCGGGGGCTGGCTCCTACAATGAGCAGTTCTTC

abundance: .
v_gene: TRBV30
len: 14
j_gene: TRBJ1-5
d_gene: .
CDR3aa: CAWSSLYSNQPQHF
CDR3nt: TGTGCCTGGAGCAGCCTATATAGCAATCAGCCCCAGCATTTT